The 14 T cell receptor beta chains below were found in one sample sequenced in a study of Graves' ophthalmopathy and Graves' hyperthyroidism. Amplified TCR beta CDR3 regions were obtained using RNA transcripts as template. A first-round RT-PCR used HTBI primers, followed by a second-round multiplex PCR. TCRdb fed the multiplex PCR reads into MiXCR, producing one record per CDR3 protein. Here the sample spans over a million distinct CDR3 sequences, 35% to 40% being singletons. Input material: peripheral blood or thyroid tissue (not recorded which). Receptor source: an adult man with Graves' hyperthyroidism.

This clonotype was found a few times. This chain joins TRBV18 and TRBJ2-7; TRBD2 might be the D (6 bases). Trimming removed 0 bases from V and 4 bases from J, with 13 bases in between. Germline V gives CDR1 KGHSH, CDR2 LQKENI. The CDR3 totals 15 residues. The CDR3 DNA follows: TGTGCCAGCTCACCACCGTACGGGGGTGGGTACGAGCAGTACTTC. Translating gives CASSPPYGGGYEQYF.

To note about this clonotype: At one of its ends the junction is not consistent with the germline gene, which may arise from a read error. The gene calls are TRBV25-1 and TRBJ2-5; D gene unclear. The CDR3 runs 13 residues. Germline loops: CDR1 MGHDK, CDR2 SYGVNS. The DNA for the CDR3 is TGTGCCTGCAGTGAAGGCCCCGAGGAGACCCAGTACTTC. Translating it yields CACSEGPEETQYF.

Note on this clonotype: A much larger clone differs by one base, so this may be a read error. The rearrangement uses TRBV10-3 and TRBJ1-2, with a weak D call TRBD1 (5 bases). Looked up from germline, CDR1 is ENHRY and CDR2 is SYGVKD. This CDR3 spans 13 amino acids. V was trimmed by 5 bases and J by 7 bases, leaving 14 bases between them. The CDR3 reads CAISYSQGAGYTF. The CDR3 DNA follows: TGTGCCATCAGTTACTCGCAGGGCGCTGGCTACACCTTC.

This rearrangement joins TRBV5-6 to TRBJ1-2; D unclear. V was cut by 1 base and J by 8 bases, with 12 bases left in between. Germline-derived CDR1 and CDR2 are SGHDT and YYEEEE. The CDR3 has 13 amino acids. The CDR3 DNA is TGTGCCAGCAGCTTGAGGGCCCTAGGGGGCTACACCTTC. Protein sequence: CASSLRALGGYTF.

This clonotype was counted many times. This chain joins TRBV7-2 and TRBJ1-3; TRBD1 aligns across 7 bases. The CDR3 length is 15 residues. V shed 5 bases, J shed 4 bases, and the junction held 8 bases outside the gene matches. Germline V lookup: CDR1 SGHTA, CDR2 FQGNSA. The DNA for the CDR3 is TGTGCCAGCAGCAGAAACAGGGGAACGGGAAACACCATATATTTT. Translation gives CASSRNRGTGNTIYF.

In its sample, this clonotype was seen once. The genes are TRBV20-1 and TRBJ1-2, with D possibly matching TRBD1 (5 bases). Trimming pared 2 bases from V and 4 bases from J, leaving 11 bases between. This CDR3 has 13 residues. Germline assignment: CDR1 DFQATT and CDR2 SNEGSKA (reference sequence). CDR3 DNA: TGCAGTGCTAGAAAGACAGCAGGCTATGGCTACACCTTC. It codes for CSARKTAGYGYTF.

This clonotype was found many times. V and J are TRBV10-3 and TRBJ1-6; possibly TRBD1 for D (5 bases). This CDR3 contains 14 residues. Germline loops: CDR1 ENHRY, CDR2 SYGVKD. V shed 10 bases and J shed 5 bases, with 15 bases lying between them. DNA of the CDR3: TGTGCCACCGCGACCGGGGCGAATAATTCACCCCTCCACTTT. This gives the protein CATATGANNSPLHF.

Remarks on this clonotype: A much larger clone lies one base from this, so it may be a read error. The V call is TRBV9, the J call TRBJ2-5; 9 nucleotides align to TRBD1. There are 15 residues in the CDR3. Germline V gene lookup returns CDR1 SGDLS and CDR2 YYNGEE. The CDR3 sequence: CASSTWTGAGETPYF. The CDR3 DNA follows: TGTGCCAGCAGCACCTGGACAGGGGCAGGCGAGACCCCGTACTTC.

This clonotype has a handful of counts. One end of the junction does not line up with germline, which may come from a read error. The rearrangement links TRBV2 to TRBJ1-5; 7 nucleotides agree with TRBD1. Germline V gives CDR1 SNHLY, CDR2 FYNNEI. The length of the CDR3 is 15 residues. The CDR3 nucleotides are TGTGCCAGCATCCCAGGGACAGAGAGCAACCAGCCCCAGCATTTT. Translated: CASIPGTESNQPQHF.

The sample holds many counts of this clonotype. V is TRBV15 and J is TRBJ2-5, with D tentatively TRBD2 (6 bases). Germline assignment: CDR1 LNHNV and CDR2 YYDKDF (reference sequence). This CDR3 has 16 amino acids. Deletions cut 2 bases from V and 0 bases from J, with 13 bases between. The DNA of the CDR3 is TGTGCCACCAGCAGAACCTTAGGGACTTACCAAGAGACCCAGTACTTC. It yields the protein CATSRTLGTYQETQYF.

This clonotype was recorded at least ten times. J is TRBJ2-6 and V is TRBV20-1; D ambiguous. Looked up from germline, CDR1 is DFQATT and CDR2 is SNEGSKA (reference sequence). The germline V and J ends were trimmed by 6 bases and 0 bases, with 9 bases remaining between them. CDR3 length equals 14 residues. The CDR3, as DNA: TGCAGTGCCCGGAACCCCTCTGGGGCCAACGTCCTGACTTTC. It yields the protein CSARNPSGANVLTF.

This clonotype was counted ten times or more. The chain uses TRBV20-1 and TRBJ1-4; no clear D. V lost 1 base to trimming and J lost 8 bases, with 11 bases between them. The CDR3 spans 13 residues. Germline CDR1 DFQATT, CDR2 SNEGSKA (reference sequence). CDR3 amino acids: CSARVVLGEKLFF. The CDR3 nucleotides read TGCAGTGCTAGAGTTGTGTTGGGGGAAAAACTGTTTTTT.

The table lists this clonotype with many counts. The chain combines TRBV7-9 with TRBJ1-5; TRBD1 matches at 12 bases. CDR3 length: 16 amino acids. V lost 5 bases to trimming and J lost 7 bases; unmatched junction nucleotides: 9. Looked up from germline, CDR1 is SEHNR and CDR2 is FQNEAQ (reference sequence). For the CDR3, the DNA is TGTGCCAGCAGCCTGGGACAGGGGGCGGGAAGACAGCCCCAGCATTTT. As protein: CASSLGQGAGRQPQHF.

This clonotype was detected many times. A read error may account for a junction end that differs from germline. This sequence joins TRBV5-1 and TRBJ2-5, with 9 bases aligning to TRBD2. Looked up from germline, CDR1 is SGHRS and CDR2 is YFSETQ. The CDR3 sequence is 16 residues long. The CDR3 DNA reads TGTGCCAGCAGTTTAGGTCTAGCGGGACTACAAGAGACCCAGTACTTC. Its protein product is CASSLGLAGLQETQYF.